These 13 T cell receptor beta chains were sequenced from one sample in a study of blood T cell repertoires in COVID-19. Sequenced by immunoSEQ multiplex PCR; TCRdb stores in-frame clones only, minus some. Of about 36,000 clones detected, roughly 80% appear once; the ten largest clones hold 16%. Material: peripheral blood. These receptors all stem from a man aged 65-85 years with acute or convalescent COVID-19.

This chain joins TRBV9 and TRBJ2-2, with 7 bases lining up with TRBD2. Germline V gene data show CDR1 as SGDLS and CDR2 as YYNGEE. The CDR3 is 14 amino acids. The V gene end was trimmed by 4 bases and the J gene end by 5 bases; junction bases not matched to a gene: 5. The CDR3 DNA reads as TGTGCCAGCAGCCCCGGGGGGTGGACCGGGGAGCTGTTTTTT. Its protein product is CASSPGGWTGELFF.

The chain is built from TRBV27 and TRBJ1-5; D remains unclear. CDR3 size: 15 residues. Germline V gene lookup returns CDR1 MNHEY and CDR2 SMNVEV (reference sequence). V was trimmed by 6 bases and J by 4 bases, leaving 16 bases between them. The CDR3 region has the DNA TGTGCCAGCAGCTCAGACGGCGGAATTAATCAGCCCCAGCATTTT. Translated, it gives CASSSDGGINQPQHF.

A few counts support this clone. V and J are TRBV5-1 and TRBJ1-2; 9 nucleotides line up with TRBD1. V was pared by 4 bases and J by 7 bases, with 5 bases of the junction left unmatched. CDR1 is SGHRS and CDR2 is YFSETQ in the germline V gene. The CDR3 extends over 13 amino acids. CDR3 in amino acids: CASSQPGQGGYTF. CDR3 sequence (DNA): TGCGCCAGCAGCCAGCCGGGACAGGGTGGCTACACCTTC.

The chain carries TRBV11-2 and TRBJ1-2; 7 nucleotides align to TRBD1. Germline lookup yields CDR1 SGHAT and CDR2 FQNNGV. Unmatched junction bases numbered 9, after V lost 3 bases and J lost 8 bases. This CDR3 has 14 amino acids. CDR3 nucleotides: TGTGCCAGCAGCTTGGACCGTACAGGGGTCGGCTACACCTTC. This sequence encodes CASSLDRTGVGYTF.

The chain recombines TRBV5-1 with TRBJ2-2; D may be TRBD1 (6 bases). V lost 0 bases and J lost 8, with 11 bases in between. Germline lookup yields CDR1 SGHRS and CDR2 YFSETQ. The CDR3 contains 14 residues. CDR3 bases: TGCGCCAGCAGCTTGGACAGGGCGAGTGGGGAGCTGTTTTTT. The encoded protein is CASSLDRASGELFF.

This chain connects TRBV9 to TRBJ2-7; no clear D. The germline V and J ends were trimmed by 4 bases and 4 bases, with 15 bases remaining between them. Germline V gene lookup returns CDR1 SGDLS and CDR2 YYNGEE. This CDR3 has 14 amino acids. The CDR3 reads CASSPSPGSYEQYF. CDR3 DNA: TGTGCCAGCAGCCCCTCCCCCGGTTCATACGAGCAGTACTTC.

The chain employs TRBV5-5 and TRBJ2-4, with 8 bases fitting TRBD1. V was pared by 7 bases and J by 6 bases, with 6 bases of the junction left unmatched. CDR1 and CDR2 (germline): SGHKS, YYEKEE (reference sequence). The CDR3 extends over 13 amino acids. The CDR3 spells CASDQGAGNIQYF. Here the CDR3 DNA reads TGTGCCAGCGATCAGGGGGCCGGAAACATTCAGTACTTC.

V and J are TRBV6-1 and TRBJ1-5; perhaps TRBD1 as D (6 bases). The CDR3 loop spans 14 amino acids. V was pared by 3 bases and J by 5 bases, with 11 bases between. Germline V gene lookup returns CDR1 MNHNS and CDR2 SASEGT. The CDR3 spells CASSETGTYQPQHF. DNA of the CDR3: TGTGCCAGCAGTGAGACAGGAACGTATCAGCCCCAGCATTTT.

The J gene is TRBJ2-2, the V gene TRBV19; TRBD1 agrees at 10 bases. The J segment lost 7 bases and the V segment lost 8 bases, leaving 19 bases of the junction unmatched. Looked up from germline, CDR1 is LNHDA and CDR2 is SQIVND (reference sequence). This CDR3 comprises 18 residues. The CDR3 region is CASYSFPRDRGFGGELFF. DNA of the CDR3: TGTGCCAGTTATTCGTTCCCCCGGGACAGGGGATTCGGCGGGGAGCTGTTTTTT.

This clone was seen only once. The chain recombines TRBV5-1 with TRBJ1-3; 7 bases line up with TRBD1. The junction had 2 bases not matched to a gene; V was cut back by 1 base and J by 4 bases. CDR1 and CDR2 from the germline V gene are SGHRS and YFSETQ. The CDR3 contains 14 residues. The CDR3 DNA is TGCGCCAGCAGCTTGACAGGGGACGGAAACACCATATATTTT. Its translation is CASSLTGDGNTIYF.

This chain uses TRBV6-2 or TRBV6-3 with TRBJ2-7; TRBD2 aligns across 7 bases. Looked up from germline, CDR1 is MNHEY and CDR2 is SVGEGT. The CDR3 extends over 15 amino acids. The J segment lost 0 bases and the V segment lost 2 bases, leaving 4 bases of the junction unmatched. CDR3 nucleotide sequence: TGTGCCAGCAGTTACAAGCGGGGAAACTCCTACGAGCAGTACTTC. Translated, it gives CASSYKRGNSYEQYF.

This clone was observed a handful of times. The CDR3 loop reads CASSQPGQNYGYTF. The CDR3 nucleotides read TGCGCCAGCAGCCAGCCGGGACAGAACTATGGCTACACCTTC. The V gene is TRBV5-1, the J gene TRBJ1-2; 7 bases line up with TRBD1. V shed 4 bases and J 2 bases; nucleotides not matched to a gene: 5. The CDR3 runs to 14 residues. Per germline, CDR1 SGHRS and CDR2 YFSETQ.

The chain employs TRBV25-1 and TRBJ1-1; D ambiguous. Germline V lookup: CDR1 MGHDK, CDR2 SYGVNS. The V end lost 1 base, the J end lost 9 bases, and 9 bases lay between the germline ends. This CDR3 has 12 residues. In DNA form, the CDR3 reads TGTGCCAGCAGTGAATCAGTCCACCAAGCTTTCTTT. It codes for CASSESVHQAFF.